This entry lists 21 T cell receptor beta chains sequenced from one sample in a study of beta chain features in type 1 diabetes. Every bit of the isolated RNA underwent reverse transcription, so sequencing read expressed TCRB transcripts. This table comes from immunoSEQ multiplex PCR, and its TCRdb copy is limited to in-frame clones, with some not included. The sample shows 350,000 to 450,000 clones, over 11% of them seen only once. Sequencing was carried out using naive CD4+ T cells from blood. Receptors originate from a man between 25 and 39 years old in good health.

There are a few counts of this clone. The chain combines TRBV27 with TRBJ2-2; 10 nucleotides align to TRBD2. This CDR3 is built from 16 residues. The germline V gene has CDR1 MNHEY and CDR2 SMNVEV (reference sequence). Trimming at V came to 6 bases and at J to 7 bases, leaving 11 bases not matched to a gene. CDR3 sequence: CASSELAGVVNGELFF. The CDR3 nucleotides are TGTGCCAGCAGCGAGCTAGCGGGAGTAGTTAACGGGGAGCTGTTTTTT.

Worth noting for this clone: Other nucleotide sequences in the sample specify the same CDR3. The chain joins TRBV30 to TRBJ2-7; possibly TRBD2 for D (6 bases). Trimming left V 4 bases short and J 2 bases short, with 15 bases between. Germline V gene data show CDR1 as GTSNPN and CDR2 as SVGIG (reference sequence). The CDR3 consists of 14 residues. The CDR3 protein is CAWTDPGGPYEQYV. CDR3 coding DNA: TGTGCCTGGACCGACCCCGGGGGTCCCTACGAGCAGTACGTC.

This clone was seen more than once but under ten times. CDR3 DNA sequence: TGTGCTACACAGCGGGGGGGCCTGGATACGCAGTATTTT. Protein: CATQRGGLDTQYF. The chain uses TRBV12-5 and TRBJ2-3; 10 bases agree with TRBD2. This CDR3 region has 13 residues. Unmatched junction bases numbered 7, after V lost 10 bases and J lost 6 bases. Germline V lookup: CDR1 LGHNT, CDR2 FRNRAP.

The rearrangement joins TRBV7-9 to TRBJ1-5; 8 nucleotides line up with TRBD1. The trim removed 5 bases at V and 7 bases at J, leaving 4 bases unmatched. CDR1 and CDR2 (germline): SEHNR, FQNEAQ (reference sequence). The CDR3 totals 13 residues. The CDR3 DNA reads TGTGCCAGCAGCCCGGACAGGGTCCAGCCCCAGCATTTT. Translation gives CASSPDRVQPQHF.

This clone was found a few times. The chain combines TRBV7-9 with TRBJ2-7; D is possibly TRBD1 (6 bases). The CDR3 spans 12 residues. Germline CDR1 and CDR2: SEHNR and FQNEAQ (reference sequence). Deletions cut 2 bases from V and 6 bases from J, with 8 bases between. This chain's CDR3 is CASSLSGVEQYV. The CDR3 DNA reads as TGTGCCAGCAGCTTATCAGGGGTCGAGCAGTACGTC.

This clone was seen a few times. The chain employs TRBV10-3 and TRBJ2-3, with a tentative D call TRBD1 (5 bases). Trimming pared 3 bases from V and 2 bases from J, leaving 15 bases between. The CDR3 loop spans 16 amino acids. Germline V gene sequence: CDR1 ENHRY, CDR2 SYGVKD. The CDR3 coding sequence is TGTGCCATCAGTGACCAGGGAATGGGATCCACAGATACGCAGTATTTT. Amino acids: CAISDQGMGSTDTQYF.

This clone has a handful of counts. This CDR3 reads CASSLMGLNLVTQYF. Written as DNA, the CDR3 is TGTGCCAGCAGCTTAATGGGACTAAACTTAGTTACGCAGTATTTT. The chain couples TRBV7-2 to TRBJ2-3; 7 nucleotides match TRBD2. The CDR3 is 15 residues long. V trimming: 2 bases; J trimming: 8 bases; junction bases outside the gene matches: 10. CDR1 and CDR2 from the germline V gene are SGHTA and FQGNSA. Drawing the rest from reference TRBV7-2 and TRBJ2-3, the complete variable domain is GAGVSQSPSNKVTEKGKDVELRCDPISGHTALYWYRQSLGQGLEFLIYFQGNSAPDKSGLPSDRFSAERTGGSVSTLTIQRTQQEDSAVYLCASSLMGLNLVTQYFGPGTRLTVL.

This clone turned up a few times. The CDR3 protein is CAWSTEPPGEKLFF. The CDR3 DNA reads TGTGCCTGGAGTACAGAACCCCCAGGGGAAAAACTGTTTTTT. This rearrangement joins TRBV30 to TRBJ1-4; D might be TRBD1 (5 bases). The CDR3 runs to 14 residues. Germline V gene data show CDR1 as GTSNPN and CDR2 as SVGIG (reference sequence). V lost 2 bases to trimming and J lost 8 bases, with 15 bases between them.

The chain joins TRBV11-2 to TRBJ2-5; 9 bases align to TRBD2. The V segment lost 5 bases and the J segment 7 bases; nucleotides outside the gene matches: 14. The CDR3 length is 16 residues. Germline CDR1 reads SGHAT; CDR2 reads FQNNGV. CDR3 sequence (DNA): TGTGCCAGCAGCCCCAAGACTAGCGGTGGTTTTGGGACCCAGTACTTC. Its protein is CASSPKTSGGFGTQYF.

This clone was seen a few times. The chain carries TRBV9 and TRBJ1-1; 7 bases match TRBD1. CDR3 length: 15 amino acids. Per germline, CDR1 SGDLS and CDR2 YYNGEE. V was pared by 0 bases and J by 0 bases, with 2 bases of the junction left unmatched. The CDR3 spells CASSVAGQMNTEAFF. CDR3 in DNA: TGTGCCAGCAGCGTAGCGGGACAGATGAACACTGAAGCTTTCTTT.

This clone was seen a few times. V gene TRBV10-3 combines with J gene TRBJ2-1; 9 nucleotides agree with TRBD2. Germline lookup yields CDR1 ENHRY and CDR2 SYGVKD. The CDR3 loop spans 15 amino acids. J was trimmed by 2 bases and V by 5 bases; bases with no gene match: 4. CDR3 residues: CAISSSGRPYNEQFF. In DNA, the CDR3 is TGTGCCATCAGTAGTAGCGGGAGACCCTACAATGAGCAGTTCTTC.

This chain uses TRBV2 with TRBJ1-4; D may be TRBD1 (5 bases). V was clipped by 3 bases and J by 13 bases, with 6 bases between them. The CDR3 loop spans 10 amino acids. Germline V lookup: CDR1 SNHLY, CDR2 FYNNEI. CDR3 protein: CASSDGGLFF. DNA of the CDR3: TGTGCCAGCAGTGACGGGGGACTGTTTTTT.

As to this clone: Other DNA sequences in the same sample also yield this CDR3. This chain's CDR3 is CASSLAGYEQYF. The CDR3 DNA reads TGTGCCAGCAGCTTAGCCGGATACGAGCAGTACTTC. The rearrangement links TRBV11-2 to TRBJ2-7; D remains unclear. Trimming left V 1 base short and J 4 bases short, with 5 bases between. Germline V CDR1 and CDR2: SGHAT, FQNNGV. This CDR3 has 12 residues.

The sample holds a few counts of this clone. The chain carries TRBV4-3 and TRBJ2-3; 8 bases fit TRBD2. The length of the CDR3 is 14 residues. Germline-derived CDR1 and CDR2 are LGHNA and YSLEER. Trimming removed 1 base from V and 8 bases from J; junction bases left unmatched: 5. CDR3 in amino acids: CASSQAGGHGTQYF. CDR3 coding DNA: TGCGCCAGCAGCCAAGCGGGGGGGCATGGTACGCAGTATTTT.

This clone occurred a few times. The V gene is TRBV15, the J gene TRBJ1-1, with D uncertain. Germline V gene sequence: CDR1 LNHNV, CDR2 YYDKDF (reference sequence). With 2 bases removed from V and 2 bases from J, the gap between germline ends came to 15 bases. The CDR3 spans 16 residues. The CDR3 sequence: CATSRTQLRLNTEAFF. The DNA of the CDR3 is TGTGCCACCAGCAGAACCCAATTGAGGCTCAACACTGAAGCTTTCTTT. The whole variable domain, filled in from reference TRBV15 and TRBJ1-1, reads DAMVIQNPRYQVTQFGKPVTLSCSQTLNHNVMYWYQQKSSQAPKLLFHYYDKDFNNEADTPDNFQSRRPNTSFCFLDIRSPGLGDTAMYLCATSRTQLRLNTEAFFGQGTRLTVV.

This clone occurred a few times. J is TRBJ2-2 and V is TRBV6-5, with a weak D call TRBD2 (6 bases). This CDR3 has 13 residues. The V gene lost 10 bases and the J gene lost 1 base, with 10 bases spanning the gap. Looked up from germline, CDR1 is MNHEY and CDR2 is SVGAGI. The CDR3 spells CANSGLNTGELFF. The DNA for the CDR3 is TGTGCCAATAGCGGCTTGAACACCGGGGAGCTGTTTTTT.

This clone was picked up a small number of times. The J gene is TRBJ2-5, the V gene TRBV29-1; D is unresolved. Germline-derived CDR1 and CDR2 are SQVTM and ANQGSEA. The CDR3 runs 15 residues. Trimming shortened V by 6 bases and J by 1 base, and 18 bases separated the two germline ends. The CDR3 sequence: CSVGVGRTFQETQYF. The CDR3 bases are TGCAGCGTCGGAGTCGGCCGGACCTTCCAAGAGACCCAGTACTTC.

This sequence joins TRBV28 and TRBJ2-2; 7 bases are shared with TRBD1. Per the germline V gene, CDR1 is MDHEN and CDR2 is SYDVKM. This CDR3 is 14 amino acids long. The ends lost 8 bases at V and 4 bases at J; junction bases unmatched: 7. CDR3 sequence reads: CASYAQGPTGELFF. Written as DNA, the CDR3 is TGTGCCAGCTATGCACAGGGGCCCACCGGGGAGCTGTTTTTT. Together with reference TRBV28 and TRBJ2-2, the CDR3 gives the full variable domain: DVKVTQSSRYLVKRTGEKVFLECVQDMDHENMFWYRQDPGLGLRLIYFSYDVKMKEKGDIPEGYSVSREKKERFSLILESASTNQTSMYLCASYAQGPTGELFFGEGSRLTVL.

This chain's CDR3 is CSVEGLMNTEAFF. The CDR3 nucleotides are TGCAGCGTTGAAGGCCTGATGAACACTGAAGCTTTCTTT. This rearrangement joins TRBV29-1 to TRBJ1-1; no firm D call. Germline V lookup: CDR1 SQVTM, CDR2 ANQGSEA. Trimming removed 1 base from V and 0 bases from J, with 6 bases in between. This CDR3 has 13 residues.

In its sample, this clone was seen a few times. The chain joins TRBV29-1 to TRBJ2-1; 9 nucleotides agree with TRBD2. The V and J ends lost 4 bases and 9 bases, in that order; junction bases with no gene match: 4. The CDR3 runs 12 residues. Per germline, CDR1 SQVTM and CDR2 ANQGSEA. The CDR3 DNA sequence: TGCAGCGTTGGACTAGCGGCCTTTGAGCAGTTCTTC. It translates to CSVGLAAFEQFF.

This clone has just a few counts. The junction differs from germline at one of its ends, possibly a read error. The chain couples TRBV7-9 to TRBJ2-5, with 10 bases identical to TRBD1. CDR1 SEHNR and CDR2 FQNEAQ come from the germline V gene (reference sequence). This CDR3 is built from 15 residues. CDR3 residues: CASRLGGQGRETQYF. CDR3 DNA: TGTGCCAGCAGATTAGGGGGACAGGGGAGAGAGACCCAGTACTTC. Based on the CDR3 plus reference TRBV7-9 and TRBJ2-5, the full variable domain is DTGVSQNPRHKITKRGQNVTFRCDPISEHNRLYWYRQTLGQGPEFLTYFQNEAQLEKSRLLSDRFSAERPKGSFSTLEIQRTEQGDSAMYLCASRLGGQGRETQYFGPGTRLLVL.